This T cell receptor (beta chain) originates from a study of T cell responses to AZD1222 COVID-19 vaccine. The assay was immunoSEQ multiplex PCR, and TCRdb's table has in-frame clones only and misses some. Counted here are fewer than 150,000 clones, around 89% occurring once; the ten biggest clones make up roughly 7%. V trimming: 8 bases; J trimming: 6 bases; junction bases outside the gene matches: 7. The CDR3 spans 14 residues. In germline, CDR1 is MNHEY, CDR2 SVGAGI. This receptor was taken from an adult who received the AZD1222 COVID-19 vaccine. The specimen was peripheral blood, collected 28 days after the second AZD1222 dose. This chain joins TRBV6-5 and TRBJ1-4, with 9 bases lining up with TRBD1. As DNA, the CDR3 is TGTGCCAGCTCCCACCGGGACAGGGATGAAAAACTGTTTTTT. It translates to CASSHRDRDEKLFF.